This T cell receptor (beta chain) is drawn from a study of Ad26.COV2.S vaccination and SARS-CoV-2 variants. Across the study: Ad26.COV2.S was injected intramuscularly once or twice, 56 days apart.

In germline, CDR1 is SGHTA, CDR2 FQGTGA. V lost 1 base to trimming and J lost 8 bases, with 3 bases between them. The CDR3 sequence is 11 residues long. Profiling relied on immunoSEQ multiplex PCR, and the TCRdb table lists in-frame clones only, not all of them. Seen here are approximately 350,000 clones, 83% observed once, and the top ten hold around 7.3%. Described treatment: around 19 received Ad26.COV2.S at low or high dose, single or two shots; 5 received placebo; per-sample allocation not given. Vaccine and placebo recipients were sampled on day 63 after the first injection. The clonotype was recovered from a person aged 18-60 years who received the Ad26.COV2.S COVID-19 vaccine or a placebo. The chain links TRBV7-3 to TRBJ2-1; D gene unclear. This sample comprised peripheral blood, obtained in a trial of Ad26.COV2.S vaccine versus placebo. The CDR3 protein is CASSLNHEQFF. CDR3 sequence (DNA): TGTGCCAGCAGCTTAAATCATGAGCAGTTCTTC.